Below are 29 T cell receptor beta chains sequenced from a single sample in a study of spatial heterogeneity in lung cancer (dated by TCRdb to between 2018 and 2021). Libraries were built with 5' RACE. The listed sequencing device is NextSeq 500. Using fastp trimming at Q25 and MiXCR clonotype assembly, TCRdb reanalyzed the public sequencing data and kept in-frame beta chains. Rows are combined by CDR3 protein, so each entry shows the most common genes and DNA. The sample table shows tens of thousands of distinct CDR3 sequences, and about 5% are seen once. Over 30% of the sample lies in the top ten. The sample's time point label, decoded: sample taken at primary tumor resection. Sequencing used PBMCs, obtained at surgery. The receptors originated from a male donor with early-stage non-small cell lung cancer.

This clonotype occurred a few times. The chain has TRBV3-1 and TRBJ2-3, with 7 bases fitting TRBD2. The CDR3 sequence is 13 residues long. The germline CDR1 and CDR2 sequences are LGHDT and YNNKEL (reference sequence). V dropped 1 base and J dropped 7; count of bases not matched to a gene: 2. CDR3 nucleotides: TGTGCCAGCAGCCAAGTCGGGGGGAATACGCAGTATTTT. Residues: CASSQVGGNTQYF.

The table lists this clonotype with many counts. The chain combines TRBV20-1 with TRBJ1-1; D is undetermined. CDR1 and CDR2 (germline): DFQATT, SNEGSKA (reference sequence). There are 15 residues in the CDR3. V was trimmed by 4 bases and J by 1 base, leaving 16 bases between them. Here the CDR3 reads CSATRPGGSNTEAFF. The CDR3 nucleotides are TGCAGTGCTACCCGACCCGGCGGCTCGAACACTGAAGCTTTCTTT.

This clonotype has a count of ten or more. The chain joins TRBV6-6 to TRBJ1-5, with D tentatively TRBD1 (6 bases). Germline CDR1 reads MNHNY; CDR2 reads SVGAGI (reference sequence). Trimming took 6 bases from V and 1 from J, leaving 13 bases between them. CDR3 length: 15 amino acids. The CDR3 nucleotides read TGTGCCAGCAGGTACGGGGGGCACAGCAATCAGCCCCAGCATTTT. Its translation is CASRYGGHSNQPQHF.

This clonotype showed up many times. The chain couples TRBV7-9 to TRBJ1-1; D possibly corresponds to TRBD1 (6 bases). With 5 bases removed from V and 5 bases from J, the gap between germline ends came to 15 bases. CDR3 size: 14 residues. Germline V gene sequence: CDR1 SEHNR, CDR2 FQNEAQ (reference sequence). The CDR3 is CASSSSRGWTEAFF. The DNA of the CDR3 is TGTGCCAGCAGCAGCTCCAGGGGATGGACTGAAGCTTTCTTT.

In this sample, this clonotype is medium-sized. The chain is built from TRBV7-9 and TRBJ1-3; D not certain. Deletions cut 1 base from V and 0 bases from J, with 4 bases between. From germline, CDR1 is SEHNR and CDR2 FQNEAQ (reference sequence). The CDR3 covers 14 residues. CDR3 loop: CASSLGHSGNTIYF. As DNA, the CDR3 is TGTGCCAGCAGCTTAGGACACTCTGGAAACACCATATATTTT.

This clonotype was counted at least ten times. V and J are TRBV7-3 and TRBJ2-2, with D unclear. This CDR3 region has 15 residues. CDR1 is SGHTA, CDR2 FQGTGA, per germline. The V end was cut by 2 bases, the J end by 1 base, with 8 bases between. In DNA, the CDR3 is TGTGCCAGCAGCTTAGAACGGGTGAACACCGGGGAGCTGTTTTTT. Translation gives CASSLERVNTGELFF.

This clonotype was seen many times. In DNA form, the CDR3 reads TGTGCCAGTAGTAATTTGGCAGGTATAGCCAAAAACATTCAGTACTTC. Residues: CASSNLAGIAKNIQYF. V usage is TRBV19 and J usage is TRBJ2-4; D gene uncertain. The germline V gene encodes CDR1 LNHDA and CDR2 SQIVND (reference sequence). The CDR3 loop spans 16 amino acids. Trimming shortened V by 4 bases and J by 0 bases, and 13 bases separated the two germline ends.

This chain connects TRBV5-5 to TRBJ2-3; D ambiguous. From germline, CDR1 is SGHKS and CDR2 YYEKEE (reference sequence). The CDR3 has 17 residues. Trimming took off 0 bases at V and 3 bases at J, with 17 bases between the two ends. CDR3 in DNA: TGTGCCAGCAGCTTGGCCGGAGCCCCCTTTAGGACAGATACGCAGTATTTT. Translated, it gives CASSLAGAPFRTDTQYF.

The sample holds many counts of this clonotype. The chain recombines TRBV5-1 with TRBJ2-5; D ambiguous. The CDR3 length is 14 residues. V was cut by 4 bases and J by 1 base, with 11 bases left in between. Looked up from germline, CDR1 is SGHRS and CDR2 is YFSETQ. The DNA of the CDR3 is TGCGCCAGCAGCCCTTCTGGGCTCCAAGAGACCCAGTACTTC. Amino acid sequence: CASSPSGLQETQYF.

This clonotype appeared many times. The chain recombines TRBV29-1 with TRBJ1-1; possibly TRBD1 for D (5 bases). Germline V CDR1 and CDR2: SQVTM, ANQGSEA. The V and J ends lost 6 bases and 0 bases respectively, with 11 bases between them. The CDR3 is 13 residues long. CDR3 amino acids: CSVNRHMNTEAFF. CDR3 DNA sequence: TGCAGCGTAAACAGGCACATGAACACTGAAGCTTTCTTT.

This clonotype occurred many times. V gene TRBV6-1 combines with J gene TRBJ2-7; D remains unclear. Germline-derived CDR1 and CDR2 are MNHNS and SASEGT. The V end was cut by 0 bases, the J end by 3 bases, with 9 bases between. The CDR3 has 14 residues. In nucleotides, the CDR3 is TGTGCCAGCAGTGAAGCGACGGGTTACTACGAGCAGTACTTC. Translated: CASSEATGYYEQYF.

This clonotype was counted ten times or more. This chain uses TRBV7-3 with TRBJ2-2; D uncertain. This CDR3 region has 16 residues. Germline CDR1 SGHTA, CDR2 FQGTGA. The V end lost 5 bases, the J end lost 6 bases, and 19 bases lay between the germline ends. The CDR3 region has the DNA TGTGCCAGCAGCCCTCATCTGGGTCGGGTACCCGGGGAGCTGTTTTTT. This gives the protein CASSPHLGRVPGELFF.

This clonotype was observed many times. The chain joins TRBV7-9 to TRBJ2-3, with a weak D call TRBD2 (6 bases). The V gene lost 5 bases and the J gene lost 2 bases, with 11 bases spanning the gap. Per germline, CDR1 SEHNR and CDR2 FQNEAQ (reference sequence). CDR3 length: 14 residues. The DNA for the CDR3 is TGTGCCAGCAGCCCGAGGACTATCACAGATACGCAGTATTTT. Its protein product is CASSPRTITDTQYF.

About this clonotype itself: This may be a read error: a much more frequent sequence differs by one nucleotide. This chain joins TRBV5-1 and TRBJ1-2, with a tentative D call TRBD1 (6 bases). V lost 0 bases, J lost 7 bases, and 13 bases lay in between. The CDR3 totals 14 residues. Germline CDR1 is SGHRS and CDR2 is YFSETQ. The CDR3 is CASSLARTDFGYTF. CDR3 DNA: TGCGCCAGCAGCTTGGCCCGGACAGACTTTGGCTACACCTTC.

This clonotype has ten or more counts. The V and J genes are TRBV5-1 and TRBJ2-3; weak D call: TRBD2 (5 bases). The V end was cut by 2 bases, the J end by 1 base, with 11 bases between. This CDR3 has 15 residues. From germline, CDR1 is SGHRS and CDR2 YFSETQ. This chain's CDR3 is CASSFWGDGTDTQYF. CDR3 DNA: TGCGCCAGCAGCTTTTGGGGAGATGGCACAGATACGCAGTATTTT.

This clonotype was seen only once. Since a much larger clone is just one base distant, this may be a read error. The chain links TRBV7-9 to TRBJ2-7; the D gene is possibly TRBD2 (6 bases). Trimming took off 7 bases at V and 4 bases at J, with 26 bases between the two ends. Per germline, CDR1 SEHNR and CDR2 FQNEAQ (reference sequence). The CDR3 is 17 amino acids. The CDR3 here is CASNFLLDSLAGYEQYF. DNA for the CDR3: TGTGCCAGCAACTTTCTTCTGGACTCACTTGCGGGATACGAGCAGTACTTC.

There are many counts of this clonotype. Here the CDR3 reads CASSSGTGWNSPLHF. The CDR3 DNA follows: TGTGCCAGCAGCTCCGGGACAGGGTGGAATTCACCCCTCCACTTT. V gene TRBV5-5 combines with J gene TRBJ1-6; 9 bases are a match to TRBD1. The trim removed 3 bases at V and 7 bases at J, leaving 5 bases unmatched. CDR3 length equals 15 residues. Looked up from germline, CDR1 is SGHKS and CDR2 is YYEKEE (reference sequence).

The table lists this clonotype with many counts. V gene TRBV7-6 combines with J gene TRBJ2-1; 9 bases agree with TRBD2. V lost 4 bases and J lost 6; bases outside the gene matches: 13. This CDR3 is 17 amino acids long. Germline lookup yields CDR1 SGHVS and CDR2 FNYEAQ. CDR3: CASSSQTSGLSTNEQFF. Written as DNA, the CDR3 is TGTGCCAGCAGCTCGCAGACTAGCGGTTTAAGTACCAATGAGCAGTTCTTC.

This clonotype was picked up many times. V and J are TRBV12-3 or TRBV12-4 and TRBJ2-7; D is ambiguous. This CDR3 contains 14 residues. Trimming stripped 6 bases from V and 3 bases from J, with 15 bases between. The CDR3 spells CASRASARDYEQYF. The CDR3 DNA sequence: TGTGCCAGCAGGGCTTCCGCCCGAGACTACGAGCAGTACTTC.

This clonotype has ten or more counts. The rearrangement uses TRBV5-4 and TRBJ2-3; tentative D call: TRBD2 (6 bases). The length of the CDR3 is 13 residues. CDR1 is SGHNT and CDR2 is YYREEE in the germline V gene (reference sequence). V lost 3 bases, J lost 8 bases, and 13 bases lay in between. This CDR3 is CASSWRDLGTQYF. Here the CDR3 DNA reads TGTGCCAGCAGCTGGCGGGATTTAGGTACGCAGTATTTT.

This clonotype was detected ten times or more. The V gene is TRBV9, the J gene TRBJ1-1, with D perhaps matching TRBD1 (5 bases). Trimming shortened V by 0 bases and J by 2 bases, and 11 bases separated the two germline ends. This CDR3 has 15 residues. CDR1 is SGDLS and CDR2 is YYNGEE in the germline V gene. The CDR3 coding sequence is TGTGCCAGCAGCGTAGCTCCGGGACTCAACACTGAAGCTTTCTTT. It yields the protein CASSVAPGLNTEAFF.

This clonotype was recorded many times. The chain has TRBV5-4 and TRBJ2-5, with D possibly matching TRBD1 (6 bases). Trimming pared 0 bases from V and 2 bases from J, leaving 8 bases between. CDR3 length equals 14 residues. Germline loops: CDR1 SGHNT, CDR2 YYREEE (reference sequence). As DNA, the CDR3 is TGTGCCAGCAGCTTGGGTGGGACACAAGAGACCCAGTACTTC. This gives the protein CASSLGGTQETQYF.

This clonotype appeared many times. The chain links TRBV2 to TRBJ2-7, with D possibly TRBD1 on 6 matching bases. Germline V CDR1 and CDR2: SNHLY, FYNNEI. V lost 8 bases to trimming and J lost 6 bases, with 20 bases between them. The CDR3 runs 14 residues. The CDR3: CASGAGTQSIEQYF. The CDR3 bases are TGTGCCAGCGGAGCCGGGACACAGAGCATCGAGCAGTACTTC.

J is TRBJ2-2 and V is TRBV10-3; a weak D match, TRBD2 (6 bases). Per the germline V gene, CDR1 is ENHRY and CDR2 is SYGVKD. V was clipped by 10 bases and J by 6 bases, with 21 bases between them. There are 15 residues in the CDR3. CDR3 protein: CATSLGDLVAGELFF. Written as DNA, the CDR3 is TGTGCCACCTCCCTGGGGGACTTGGTGGCCGGGGAGCTGTTTTTT.

This clonotype has a count of ten or more. The CDR3, as DNA: TGCGCCAGCAGCTTGATCGGGACTAGCCTGGAGACCCAGTACTTC. Translation gives CASSLIGTSLETQYF. The chain combines TRBV5-1 with TRBJ2-5, with 9 bases aligning to TRBD2. Germline loops: CDR1 SGHRS, CDR2 YFSETQ. This CDR3 contains 15 residues. Trimming at V came to 1 base and at J to 5 bases, leaving 6 bases not matched to a gene.

As to this clonotype: A much larger clone is a single base away; this may be a read error. The CDR3 reads CVSWAGHLNTEAFF. In nucleotides, the CDR3 is TGTGTCAGTTGGGCGGGACACTTGAACACTGAAGCTTTCTTT. J is TRBJ1-1 and V is TRBV19, with TRBD1 as a possible D gene (6 bases). In germline, CDR1 is LNHDA, CDR2 SQIVND (reference sequence). This CDR3 comprises 14 residues.

This clonotype was observed many times. The J gene is TRBJ1-5, the V gene TRBV5-6; D is undetermined. Germline V gene data show CDR1 as SGHDT and CDR2 as YYEEEE. The ends were cut back, 1 base at V and 6 bases at J, with 5 bases in the middle. The length of the CDR3 is 12 residues. The CDR3 here is CASSLFSQPQHF. The CDR3, as DNA: TGTGCCAGCAGCTTGTTCTCTCAGCCCCAGCATTTT.

V usage is TRBV11-2 and J usage is TRBJ2-2; D is possibly TRBD1 or TRBD2 (5 bases each). The CDR3 runs to 16 residues. The V gene lost 5 bases and the J gene lost 5 bases, with 18 bases spanning the gap. In germline, CDR1 is SGHAT, CDR2 FQNNGV. The CDR3 region is CASSLGRGDYTGELFF. Written as DNA, the CDR3 is TGTGCCAGCAGCCTCGGACGAGGGGATTATACCGGGGAGCTGTTTTTT.

This clonotype was counted at least ten times. The V call is TRBV5-4, the J call TRBJ1-2; no clear D. Germline V gives CDR1 SGHNT, CDR2 YYREEE (reference sequence). V was cut by 0 bases and J by 8 bases, with 11 bases left in between. The CDR3 runs 13 residues. The CDR3, as DNA: TGTGCCAGCAGCTTGGAAACAGCTAGGGGCTACACCTTC. Amino acid sequence: CASSLETARGYTF.